This T cell receptor beta chain came from a study of T cell clonotyping in hematopoietic cell transplantation. Overall study: Recipients' pretransplant samples followed cytoreduction.

V dropped 4 bases and J dropped 9 bases, with 13 bases sitting between them. Germline V gives CDR1 LNHDA, CDR2 SQIVND (reference sequence). CDR3 size: 13 residues. Stated time point: recipient sample about 28 days before transplant, after cytoreduction. Clones were sequenced by immunoSEQ multiplex PCR, and TCRdb holds only the in-frame ones, with some missing. Of 27,000 or so clones listed, around 70% are singletons. The receptor was derived from a man aged 50 to 60 with myelodysplastic syndrome. Some clones in this sample may be carry-over from other donors' samples. This specimen was peripheral blood mononuclear cells, taken before stem cell transplant. The rearrangement links TRBV19 to TRBJ1-5; D remains ambiguous. CDR3 DNA sequence: TGTGCCAGTAGTACCCCACCGACCTCGCCCCAGCATTTT. Amino acids: CASSTPPTSPQHF.